Below, one T cell receptor (beta chain) is given with its context. Its specificity is unknown. This specimen comes from a study of T cell repertoires in cytomegalovirus infection. In the study overall: Public TCR beta signatures marked donors with CMV infection and the matching HLA. General observations from the study: Summed public TCR beta family frequency identified CMV carriers bearing the relevant HLA. The ex vivo response was dominated by HLA-C-restricted CMV-specific TCR beta clonotypes.

MiXCR was run by TCRdb on the reads, yielding one entry per CDR3 protein. This sample has 500,000 to 600,000 distinct CDR3 sequences, with 15% to 20% found just once. CDR3 length: 13 amino acids. In germline, CDR1 is SGHAT, CDR2 FQNNGV. V lost 5 bases to trimming and J lost 1 base, with 9 bases between them. This sequence originates from a human donor in good health (CMV status not recorded). Some clones in this sample may be carry-over from other donors' samples. The chain joins TRBV11-2 to TRBJ2-7; possible D gene TRBD2, 5 bases. Sequencing was done on a sample of CD8+ T cells from PBMCs. Written as DNA, the CDR3 is TGTGCCAGCAGCCCGGGGATGTCCTACGAGCAGTACTTC. It encodes CASSPGMSYEQYF.